This TCR beta chain derives from a study of T cell responses to AZD1222 COVID-19 vaccine. TCRdb's table, derived via immunoSEQ multiplex PCR, lists solely in-frame clones and lacks some. The sample includes 90,000 to 110,000 clones, approximately 89% of them seen just once. Trimming took 0 bases from V and 6 from J, leaving 9 bases between them. Germline V gene sequence: CDR1 GTSNPN, CDR2 SVGIG (reference sequence). The CDR3 spans 13 residues. This TCR derives from an adult who received the AZD1222 COVID-19 vaccine. The rearrangement links TRBV30 to TRBJ1-5, with D possibly matching TRBD1 (5 bases). Sequenced here: peripheral blood, sampled 28 days after the second AZD1222 dose. The CDR3, as DNA: TGTGCCTGGAGTGTACGGGGGGTTCAGCCCCAGCATTTT. Translation: CAWSVRGVQPQHF. Combining the CDR3 with reference TRBV30 and TRBJ1-5 gives the whole variable domain SQTIHQWPATLVQPVGSPLSLECTVEGTSNPNLYWYRQAAGRGLQLLFYSVGIGQISSEVPQNLSASRPQDRQFILSSKKLLLSDSGFYLCAWSVRGVQPQHFGDGTRLSIL.